What follows are 18 T cell receptor beta chains derived from one specimen sequenced in a study of T cell repertoires in cytomegalovirus infection. TCRdb reanalysed the reads using MiXCR and keeps one entry per CDR3 protein. In the table there are 400,000 to 600,000 distinct CDR3 sequences, under 45% of which are singletons. Antigens of these TCRs are unknown. The sample was cultured PBMCs, taken from culture after CMV antigen stimulation. These receptors came from a human donor in good health (CMV status not recorded). Some clones in this sample may be carry-over from other donors' samples.

The chain uses TRBV5-4 and TRBJ2-3, with a tentative D call TRBD2 (5 bases). V was trimmed by 4 bases and J by 4 bases, leaving 13 bases between them. The CDR3 consists of 14 residues. Germline-derived CDR1 and CDR2 are SGHNT and YYREEE (reference sequence). The CDR3 region has the DNA TGTGCCAGCAGCCCTGGGGAGTCGGCAGATACGCAGTATTTT. The encoded protein is CASSPGESADTQYF.

This clonotype was recorded a few times. This chain connects TRBV6-6 to TRBJ2-6; TRBD1 might be the D (6 bases). The CDR3 is made up of 16 amino acids. CDR1 is MNHNY, CDR2 SVGAGI, per germline (reference sequence). V was cut by 4 bases and J by 5 bases, with 15 bases left in between. The CDR3 reads CASSSHRVPRANVLTF. CDR3 coding DNA: TGTGCCAGCAGTTCCCACAGGGTCCCGAGGGCCAACGTCCTGACTTTC.

This clonotype was recorded at least ten times. V and J are TRBV7-2 and TRBJ1-5, with a tentative D call TRBD1 (5 bases). V gave up 1 base and J gave up 1 base, with 11 bases separating them. The CDR3 is made up of 16 amino acids. Germline V lookup: CDR1 SGHTA, CDR2 FQGNSA. The CDR3 sequence is CASSLDVGGSNQPQHF. The CDR3 DNA reads TGTGCCAGCAGCTTAGATGTCGGGGGAAGCAATCAGCCCCAGCATTTT.

Here the CDR3 DNA reads TGTGCCAGCAGCTTAGGACCAGCGGGAGTGGAGACCCAGTACTTC. Translated, it gives CASSLGPAGVETQYF. The chain joins TRBV7-2 to TRBJ2-5, with 8 bases matching TRBD2. The germline V gene encodes CDR1 SGHTA and CDR2 FQGNSA. This CDR3 is 15 amino acids long. V shed 1 base and J 5 bases; nucleotides not matched to a gene: 6.

This chain joins TRBV6-1 and TRBJ1-1, with D unresolved. V was clipped by 6 bases and J by 2 bases, with 13 bases between them. Germline assignment: CDR1 MNHNS and CDR2 SASEGT. The CDR3 loop spans 14 amino acids. The chain's CDR3 is CASRVSSSNTEAFF. The CDR3 nucleotides are TGTGCCAGCAGGGTGAGTTCAAGTAACACTGAAGCTTTCTTT.

This clonotype has more than one count but fewer than ten. The chain couples TRBV20-1 to TRBJ1-6; 8 bases agree with TRBD1. Germline V gene sequence: CDR1 DFQATT, CDR2 SNEGSKA (reference sequence). After removal of 5 bases from V and 3 bases from J, the junction contained 12 bases not matched to a gene. This CDR3 has 17 amino acids. The CDR3 sequence: CSARPGTGVGYNSPLHF. The CDR3 region has the DNA TGCAGTGCTCGTCCCGGGACAGGTGTGGGCTATAATTCACCCCTCCACTTT.

The chain uses TRBV4-2 and TRBJ1-5; TRBD1 aligns across 7 bases. The germline CDR1 and CDR2 sequences are LGHNA and YNFKEQ. This CDR3 spans 15 amino acids. V was clipped by 4 bases and J by 2 bases; unmatched bases: 5. CDR3 sequence: CASSLGTERNQPQHF. CDR3 in DNA: TGTGCCAGCAGCCTAGGGACAGAACGCAATCAGCCCCAGCATTTT.

The chain recombines TRBV12-3 or TRBV12-4 with TRBJ2-1, with D possibly being TRBD1 (7 bases). CDR3 length equals 16 residues. Trimming removed 6 bases from V and 0 bases from J, with 15 bases in between. In DNA, the CDR3 is TGTGCCAGCAGCCTTTGGGGGGACAGCTCCTACAATGAGCAGTTCTTC. Translated: CASSLWGDSSYNEQFF.

About this clonotype: The junction differs from germline at one of its ends, possibly a read error. The V gene is TRBV3-1, the J gene TRBJ1-4; D is unclear. Germline CDR1 and CDR2: LGHDT and YNNKEL (reference sequence). The CDR3 covers 12 residues. The CDR3 region is CASSHSPGRTLF. The CDR3 DNA reads TGTGCCAGCAGCCACAGCCCAGGTCGGACTCTTTTT.

The CDR3 region has the DNA TGTGCCAGCAGCTTCCCTTGGGCGGACTGGACCGGGGAGCTGTTTTTT. It yields the protein CASSFPWADWTGELFF. The chain links TRBV7-8 to TRBJ2-2; weak D call: TRBD2 (5 bases). The V end was cut by 3 bases, the J end by 5 bases, with 16 bases between. CDR1 is SGHVS, CDR2 FQNEAQ, per germline. There are 16 residues in the CDR3.

In its sample, this clonotype was seen a few times. J is TRBJ2-7 and V is TRBV6-2 or TRBV6-3; TRBD1 aligns across 7 bases. The CDR3 totals 14 residues. Germline CDR1 is MNHEY and CDR2 is SVGEGT. J lost 6 bases, V lost 7 bases, and 12 bases had no gene match. CDR3 sequence (DNA): TGTGCCAGCACCCGAGGCCGACAGGGAAGCGAGCAGTACTTC. Amino acids: CASTRGRQGSEQYF.

The chain employs TRBV19 and TRBJ2-1; D is possibly TRBD1 or TRBD2 (5 bases each). Germline-derived CDR1 and CDR2 are LNHDA and SQIVND (reference sequence). The CDR3 loop spans 16 amino acids. Trimming removed 3 bases at V and 4 bases at J, with 16 bases between. The CDR3 spells CASSMGQFEGYNEQFF. CDR3 DNA sequence: TGTGCCAGTAGTATGGGGCAGTTTGAGGGATACAATGAGCAGTTCTTC.

The chain carries TRBV5-4 and TRBJ2-2; D gene uncertain. The CDR3 extends over 13 amino acids. Germline V CDR1 and CDR2: SGHNT, YYREEE (reference sequence). Trimming took 7 bases from V and 3 from J, leaving 10 bases between them. The CDR3 protein is CASGLYDTGELFF. The CDR3 nucleotides are TGTGCCAGCGGGCTATATGACACCGGGGAGCTGTTTTTT.

The chain is built from TRBV5-6 and TRBJ2-3; no reliable D call. The CDR3 consists of 14 residues. V was trimmed by 3 bases and J by 2 bases, leaving 10 bases between them. CDR1 SGHDT and CDR2 YYEEEE come from the germline V gene. The CDR3 is CASSSPVVTDTQYF. CDR3 coding DNA: TGTGCCAGCAGCTCCCCGGTGGTCACAGATACGCAGTATTTT.

This clonotype was counted a few times. The chain couples TRBV28 to TRBJ1-3, with D tentatively TRBD1 (6 bases). This CDR3 contains 14 residues. Trimming took off 6 bases at V and 4 bases at J, with 13 bases between the two ends. Germline CDR1 is MDHEN and CDR2 is SYDVKM. Written as DNA, the CDR3 is TGTGCCAGCAGCTCCACAGGGTCAGGAAACACCATATATTTT. Residues: CASSSTGSGNTIYF. The whole variable domain, remainder taken from reference TRBV28 and TRBJ1-3, is DVKVTQSSRYLVKRTGEKVFLECVQDMDHENMFWYRQDPGLGLRLIYFSYDVKMKEKGDIPEGYSVSREKKERFSLILESASTNQTSMYLCASSSTGSGNTIYFGEGSWLTVV.

The chain combines TRBV15 with TRBJ2-3; D perhaps matches TRBD1 (6 bases). Germline CDR1 LNHNV, CDR2 YYDKDF (reference sequence). This CDR3 comprises 14 residues. V lost 0 bases to trimming and J lost 5 bases, with 9 bases between them. The CDR3 spells CATSRDRGEDTQYF. In DNA form, the CDR3 reads TGTGCCACCAGCAGAGACAGGGGTGAAGATACGCAGTATTTT.

This clonotype showed up just a few times. The chain links TRBV7-8 to TRBJ2-1; TRBD2 matches at 10 bases. Unmatched junction bases numbered 18, after V lost 5 bases and J lost 2 bases. CDR3 length: 20 residues. The germline V gene has CDR1 SGHVS and CDR2 FQNEAQ. In DNA form, the CDR3 reads TGTGCCAGCAGCCCAGATCGGGCTAGCGGGAGAAGGACACCCTACAATGAGCAGTTCTTC. Its protein is CASSPDRASGRRTPYNEQFF.

The chain has TRBV6-1 and TRBJ2-7; the D is unclear. This CDR3 comprises 14 residues. Trimming removed 2 bases from V and 2 bases from J, with 10 bases in between. Per germline, CDR1 MNHNS and CDR2 SASEGT. The CDR3 coding sequence is TGTGCCAGCAGTGAACCACAGCGAACCTACGAGCAGTACTTC. Protein sequence: CASSEPQRTYEQYF.